Below, one T cell receptor beta chain is given with its context. The antigen remains unidentified. This CDR3 has 16 amino acids. Germline V gene data show CDR1 as MNHEY and CDR2 as SVGEGT. V was clipped by 5 bases and J by 9 bases, with 23 bases between them. TCRdb reprocessed the 5' RACE reads with MiXCR, giving one entry per CDR3 protein. The sample contains about 210,000 distinct CDR3 sequences, roughly a tenth of which appear only once. This entry belongs to a study of identical twins. Whole-study findings and limits: Alpha sequences out of frame and shared by twins had excess low generation probability. Invariant cells of the MAIT and iNKT types might have partly distorted the zero-insertion analyses.

This sequence originates from a woman aged 18-30 years in good health. The chain joins TRBV6-2 or TRBV6-3 to TRBJ2-1; possibly TRBD2 for D (7 bases). What was sequenced was memory (CD45RO+) T cells sorted from blood. The CDR3 region has the DNA TGTGCCAGCAGTCTTTTTGGGGGGGCCAGGTTAAGTGAGCAGTTCTTC. Protein product: CASSLFGGARLSEQFF.